The 22 T cell receptor beta chains below all came from one sample that was sequenced in a study of CD8+ T cells in alopecia areata. Treatment of the sample: oral pan-JAK inhibitor, 5-10 mg twice daily. Following extraction, RNA underwent reverse transcription to cDNA, which served as the sequencing template. The method was immunoSEQ multiplex PCR; TCRdb's version includes in-frame clones alone and lacks a portion of them. The sample includes approximately 220,000 clones, roughly two fifths seen only once; the top ten take almost 0.5%. The specimen comprised CD4+ T cells sorted from blood, sampled at approximately week 30, from a patient treated with tofacitinib. The receptors originated from a human donor with alopecia areata.

The rearrangement links TRBV28 to TRBJ1-1; D remains unclear. The CDR3 is 12 residues long. Germline lookup yields CDR1 MDHEN and CDR2 SYDVKM. Between the trimmed V and J ends, which lost 5 bases and 4 bases, there was a span of 8 bases. The CDR3 coding sequence is TGTGCCAGCAGTCCCCTATCCACTGAAGCTTTCTTT. Its translation is CASSPLSTEAFF.

This sequence joins TRBV30 and TRBJ2-2; D gene ambiguous. Looked up from germline, CDR1 is GTSNPN and CDR2 is SVGIG (reference sequence). Trimming removed 5 bases from V and 3 bases from J, with 10 bases in between. This CDR3 region has 13 residues. The CDR3 reads CAWASMDTGELFF. The CDR3 region has the DNA TGTGCCTGGGCCTCCATGGACACCGGGGAGCTGTTTTTT.

The chain links TRBV5-6 to TRBJ2-7; TRBD1 matches 8 bases. The ends lost 2 bases at V and 6 bases at J; junction bases unmatched: 7. From germline, CDR1 is SGHDT and CDR2 YYEEEE. CDR3 length: 14 residues. For the CDR3, the DNA is TGTGCCAGCAGCTTTTACCCGACAGGGGCCGAGCAGTACTTC. Protein sequence: CASSFYPTGAEQYF.

This clone showed up just a few times. V gene TRBV5-1 combines with J gene TRBJ2-2, with D possibly TRBD1 on 6 matching bases. This CDR3 has 16 residues. The germline V and J ends were trimmed by 3 bases and 9 bases, with 21 bases remaining between them. CDR1 is SGHRS, CDR2 YFSETQ, per germline. The CDR3 loop is CASSSAVSTGGRELFF. In nucleotides, the CDR3 is TGCGCCAGCAGCTCGGCGGTTTCGACAGGCGGCCGGGAGCTGTTTTTT.

The CDR3 DNA is TGCGCCAGCAGCCCGCTTGCAGATAGCAATCAGCCCCAGCATTTT. It yields the protein CASSPLADSNQPQHF. This chain joins TRBV5-1 and TRBJ1-5; D remains ambiguous. Germline loops: CDR1 SGHRS, CDR2 YFSETQ. V was cut by 4 bases and J by 0 bases, with 11 bases left in between. The CDR3 totals 15 residues.

The chain employs TRBV19 and TRBJ2-6, with D perhaps matching TRBD1 (6 bases). Germline CDR1 LNHDA, CDR2 SQIVND (reference sequence). Trimming shortened V by 7 bases and J by 0 bases, and 13 bases separated the two germline ends. The CDR3 consists of 16 residues. The CDR3 sequence: CASTAATGSGANVLTF. As DNA, the CDR3 is TGTGCCAGTACCGCCGCGACAGGCTCTGGGGCCAACGTCCTGACTTTC. The full variable domain, in which reference TRBV19 and TRBJ2-6 provide the parts outside the CDR3, is DGGITQSPKYLFRKEGQNVTLSCEQNLNHDAMYWYRQDPGQGLRLIYYSQIVNDFQKGDIAEGYSVSREKKESFPLTVTSAQKNPTAFYLCASTAATGSGANVLTFGAGSRLTVL.

The rearrangement links TRBV30 to TRBJ2-3, with 7 bases fitting TRBD2. Per germline, CDR1 GTSNPN and CDR2 SVGIG (reference sequence). The CDR3 has 14 residues. Unmatched junction bases numbered 3, after V lost 2 bases and J lost 1 base. CDR3 region: CAWSWGGGTDTQYF. The CDR3 DNA sequence: TGTGCCTGGAGTTGGGGGGGAGGCACAGATACGCAGTATTTT.

This clone was seen more than once but under ten times. The CDR3 loop reads CASSPSAGIYEQYF. The CDR3 nucleotides are TGTGCCAGCTCTCCTAGCGCCGGGATCTACGAGCAGTACTTC. The chain carries TRBV18 and TRBJ2-7; tentatively, D is TRBD2 (6 bases). This CDR3 region has 14 residues. V gave up 6 bases and J gave up 3 bases, with 15 bases separating them. The V gene's germline CDR1 is KGHSH and CDR2 LQKENI. The complete variable domain, with remaining parts taken from reference TRBV18 and TRBJ2-7, reads NAGVMQNPRHLVRRRGQEARLRCSPMKGHSHVYWYRQLPEEGLKFMVYLQKENIIDESGMPKERFSAEFPKEGPSILRIQQVVRGDSAAYFCASSPSAGIYEQYFGPGTRLTVT.

CDR3 sequence reads: CASSGSSGGSYEQYF. CDR3 bases: TGTGCCAGCAGCGGGTCCTCCGGGGGCTCCTACGAGCAGTACTTC. This rearrangement joins TRBV7-2 to TRBJ2-7; possible D gene TRBD2, 6 bases. V gave up 5 bases and J gave up 0 bases, with 14 bases separating them. CDR3 length: 15 amino acids. CDR1 is SGHTA, CDR2 FQGNSA, per germline.

This clone was counted between two and nine times. The genes are TRBV11-1 and TRBJ2-7, with 9 bases matching TRBD1. J lost 0 bases, V lost 4 bases, and 7 bases had no gene match. CDR3 size: 16 residues. The germline V gene encodes CDR1 SGHAT and CDR2 FQDESV (reference sequence). The CDR3 DNA sequence: TGTGCCAGCAGCTACGGACAGGGGCCGATCTCCTACGAGCAGTACTTC. It is translated as CASSYGQGPISYEQYF. Looking up the rest from reference TRBV11-1 and TRBJ2-7 gives the full variable domain: EAEVAQSPRYKITEKSQAVAFWCDPISGHATLYWYRQILGQGPELLVQFQDESVVDDSQLPKDRFSAERLKGVDSTLKIQPAELGDSAMYLCASSYGQGPISYEQYFGPGTRLTVT.

The table lists this clone with a few counts. The rearrangement joins TRBV2 to TRBJ1-5; 7 bases match TRBD1. V dropped 4 bases and J dropped 0; count of bases not matched to a gene: 6. This CDR3 comprises 16 residues. Germline CDR1 and CDR2: SNHLY and FYNNEI. The CDR3, as DNA: TGTGCCAGCAGTGCACAGGGGCCGTATAGCAATCAGCCCCAGCATTTT. This encodes CASSAQGPYSNQPQHF.

This clone turned up a few times. This chain links TRBV13 with TRBJ1-1; D is possibly TRBD1 (6 bases). Trimming left V 1 base short and J 1 base short, with 19 bases between. This CDR3 spans 18 amino acids. Germline V gene lookup returns CDR1 PRHDT and CDR2 FYEKMQ (reference sequence). CDR3 residues: CASSLESRIGGGNTEAFF. CDR3 DNA sequence: TGTGCCAGCAGCTTAGAATCTCGGATTGGGGGCGGGAACACTGAAGCTTTCTTT.

The CDR3 DNA is TGTGCCTGGAATGCCGGGAGCTCCTACAATGAGCAGTTCTTC. Translated: CAWNAGSSYNEQFF. This sequence joins TRBV30 and TRBJ2-1; weak D call: TRBD2 (6 bases). The germline gives CDR1 GTSNPN, CDR2 SVGIG (reference sequence). The CDR3 totals 14 residues. Trimming stripped 4 bases from V and 0 bases from J, with 10 bases between.

This clone was counted between two and nine times. The V call is TRBV30, the J call TRBJ2-4, with unresolved D. CDR1 is GTSNPN and CDR2 is SVGIG in the germline V gene (reference sequence). Trimming cost V 0 bases and J 0 bases, with 6 bases left between them. CDR3 length: 14 residues. The CDR3 coding sequence is TGTGCCTGGAGTGTGGCGCTAGCCAAAAACATTCAGTACTTC. Its protein product is CAWSVALAKNIQYF. Variable domain in full (rest from reference TRBV30 and TRBJ2-4): SQTIHQWPATLVQPVGSPLSLECTVEGTSNPNLYWYRQAAGRGLQLLFYSVGIGQISSEVPQNLSASRPQDRQFILSSKKLLLSDSGFYLCAWSVALAKNIQYFGAGTRLSVL.

This clone showed up just once. The chain is built from TRBV27 and TRBJ1-2; 7 nucleotides align to TRBD1. The V gene end was trimmed by 6 bases and the J gene end by 0 bases; junction bases not matched to a gene: 1. The CDR3 is made up of 13 amino acids. Germline V gene data show CDR1 as MNHEY and CDR2 as SMNVEV (reference sequence). CDR3 in amino acids: CASRGTANYGYTF. CDR3 DNA sequence: TGTGCCAGCAGAGGGACAGCTAACTATGGCTACACCTTC.

The rearrangement uses TRBV5-1 and TRBJ2-2; 8 positions agree with TRBD2. V was pared by 2 bases and J by 2 bases, with 2 bases of the junction left unmatched. The CDR3 length is 15 residues. Germline CDR1 is SGHRS and CDR2 is YFSETQ. This CDR3 is CASSFSGANTGELFF. The CDR3 DNA sequence: TGCGCCAGCAGCTTTAGCGGGGCCAACACCGGGGAGCTGTTTTTT.

This chain links TRBV5-1 with TRBJ1-4; 10 nucleotides line up with TRBD1. Germline CDR1 reads SGHRS; CDR2 reads YFSETQ. The CDR3 length is 14 residues. V dropped 2 bases and J dropped 8; count of bases not matched to a gene: 3. The CDR3 region has the DNA TGCGCCAGCAGCTTAAGGGACAGGGGCGAAAAACTGTTTTTT. This encodes CASSLRDRGEKLFF.

The sample holds a few counts of this clone. This rearrangement joins TRBV29-1 to TRBJ2-3; 11 nucleotides align to TRBD2. CDR1 and CDR2 (germline): SQVTM, ANQGSEA. Germline trimming cut 0 bases from V and 5 bases from J; bases unmatched to any gene: 7. The CDR3 loop spans 16 amino acids. CDR3 amino acids: CSVEDSSGGIRDTQYF. The CDR3 coding sequence is TGCAGCGTTGAAGACTCTAGCGGGGGGATTAGAGATACGCAGTATTTT.

The chain is built from TRBV7-9 and TRBJ1-1; D is unresolved. The CDR3 sequence is 12 residues long. Trimming stripped 5 bases from V and 11 bases from J, with 15 bases between. Germline V gene sequence: CDR1 SEHNR, CDR2 FQNEAQ (reference sequence). Here the CDR3 reads CASSPPGARAFF. The CDR3 DNA is TGTGCCAGCAGCCCACCGGGCGCCAGGGCTTTCTTT.

This clone was observed a handful of times. The genes are TRBV30 and TRBJ1-1, with a tentative D call TRBD1 (6 bases). CDR3 length equals 15 residues. Per the germline V gene, CDR1 is GTSNPN and CDR2 is SVGIG (reference sequence). Trimming pared 1 base from V and 4 bases from J, leaving 16 bases between. In DNA form, the CDR3 reads TGTGCCTGGAGTGCCCTAGGGGGATCGAGCACTGAAGCTTTCTTT. Protein sequence: CAWSALGGSSTEAFF.

The J gene is TRBJ1-2, the V gene TRBV12-5, with D unclear. CDR3 length equals 13 residues. Germline V gene lookup returns CDR1 LGHNT and CDR2 FRNRAP. V was pared by 1 base and J by 4 bases, with 7 bases between. CDR3 region: CASGLDTFYGYTF. The CDR3 nucleotides are TGTGCTAGTGGTTTGGACACCTTCTATGGCTACACCTTC.

The rearrangement joins TRBV7-2 to TRBJ1-2; D may be TRBD1 (6 bases). This CDR3 is built from 16 residues. CDR1 and CDR2 from the germline V gene are SGHTA and FQGNSA. V dropped 2 bases and J dropped 2 bases, with 15 bases sitting between them. The CDR3 DNA is TGTGCCAGCAGCTTACGGACAGAGCATTTGAACTATGGCTACACCTTC. Its translation: CASSLRTEHLNYGYTF.